This T cell receptor beta chain was obtained from a study of cytomegalovirus exposure and HLA in healthy donors. Study results and limitations: The HLA-A and HLA-B alleles of most subjects were reportedly predicted accurately from TCR beta sequences.

As for this clone: Its antigen is undetermined.

PCR involved 60 Vbeta and 13 Jbeta primers. Only in-frame clones appear in the TCRdb table, and some are missing; sequencing was by immunoSEQ multiplex PCR. The sample consists of around 140,000 clones, around 80% of them appearing once. Germline V gene data show CDR1 as MGHRA and CDR2 as YSYEKL. The V gene lost 3 bases and the J gene lost 2 bases, with 13 bases spanning the gap. There are 16 residues in the CDR3. This receptor was taken from a woman in her forties in good health and CMV-seronegative. This sequence joins TRBV4-1 and TRBJ2-2; D unclear. The sample taken for sequencing was PBMCs. The chain's CDR3 is CASSHSELTNTGELFF. CDR3 sequence (DNA): TGCGCCAGCAGCCACAGCGAGCTGACTAACACCGGGGAGCTGTTTTTT.